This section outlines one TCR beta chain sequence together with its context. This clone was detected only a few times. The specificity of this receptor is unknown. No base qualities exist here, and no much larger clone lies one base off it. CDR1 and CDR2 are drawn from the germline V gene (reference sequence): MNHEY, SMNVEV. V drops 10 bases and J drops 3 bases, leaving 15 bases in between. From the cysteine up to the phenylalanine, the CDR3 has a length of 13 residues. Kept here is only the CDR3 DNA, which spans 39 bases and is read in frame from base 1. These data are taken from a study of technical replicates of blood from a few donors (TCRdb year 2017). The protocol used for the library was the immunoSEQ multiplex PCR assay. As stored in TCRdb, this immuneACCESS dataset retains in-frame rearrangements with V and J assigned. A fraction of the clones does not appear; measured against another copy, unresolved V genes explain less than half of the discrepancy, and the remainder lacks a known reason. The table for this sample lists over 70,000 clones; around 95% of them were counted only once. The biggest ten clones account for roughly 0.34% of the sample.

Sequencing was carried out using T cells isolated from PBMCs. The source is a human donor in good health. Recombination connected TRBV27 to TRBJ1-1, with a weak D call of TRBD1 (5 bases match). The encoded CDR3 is CATGRGEDTEAFF. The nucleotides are TGTGCCACCGGGCGGGGGGAGGACACTGAAGCTTTCTTT.